This T cell receptor (beta chain) emerged from a study of blood T cells in healthy people across ages (dated by TCRdb to between 2015 and 2017). About the study as a whole: Template switching captured roughly one uniquely barcoded TCR beta cDNA molecule per two T cells in model experiments. The study analyzed two additional independent replicas of 1 million unique cDNA reads from the same blood draw for two donors, one aged 18 to 30 and one aged 80 or older. Using deep sequencing normalized with unique cDNA molecular identifiers, the study measured how TCR beta repertoire diversity changes with age. To avoid experimental bias, donors of different ages were randomly spread across the sequencing lanes. The donors were split into four age groups: young (average approximately 16 years), middle-aged (roughly 42), aged (roughly 65) and long-lived (82).

Donors were 30 to 45 systemically healthy Caucasian individuals from Russia aged 6 to 90 years. Each donor gave roughly 11 milliliters of peripheral blood, drawn into EDTA-treated Vacutainer tubes. PBMCs were isolated by Ficoll-Paque density-gradient centrifugation, with at least 6.5 million obtained per sample. Total RNA, at least 5 micrograms per sample, was extracted from PBMCs with Trizol reagent. For every donor, flow cytometry on a PBMC aliquot measured the percentage of naive CD45RAhigh/CD27high T cells. Results the study describes overall, beyond this receptor: Estimates of total diversity based on one million sequenced T cells were regarded as lower bounds and as underestimates. Compared with the aged group, the long-lived group had more naive CD4+ T cells, fewer expanded clones and increased TCR diversity, a pattern suggesting age selection. As age increased, observed TCR beta diversity per million T cells dropped in a roughly linear way, and a significant reduction was already evident by age 40. The CMV infection status of donors was not known, potentially confounding age-related changes in expanded clonotypes. A strong correlation was found between observed TCR beta diversity and the percentage of naive T cells measured by flow cytometry. Conclusive comparison of naive and antigen-experienced compartments was prevented by the profiling of bulk unsorted PBMCs.

Relative to germline, V is 0 bases shorter and J is 2 bases shorter, with 14 bases between their ends. The germline V gene (reference sequence) provides CDR1 DFQATT and CDR2 SNEGSKA. Spanning cysteine to phenylalanine, the CDR3 consists of 15 amino acids. This entry keeps only the CDR3 DNA: 45 bases, framed from base 1. Library generation was performed with 5' RACE. TCRdb shows the sequencer as Illumina HiSeq 2500. A second PCR of roughly 7 to 11 cycles was run with a J-beta primer mix and a sample-barcoded 5' primer. Each TCR beta cDNA molecule received a unique molecular identifier from a template-switch 5' adaptor carrying 12 random nucleotides. At least 2.5 million CDR3-containing paired-end reads were obtained from each sample. First-strand cDNA was synthesized from all RNA with the Mint cDNA synthesis kit, primed by a TRBC-specific oligonucleotide. After uracil-DNA glycosylase treatment, a first 18-cycle PCR used universal primers M1SS and BC2_uni_R on all cDNA. Concerning the study's data processing: For normalization, 1 million high-quality reads were randomly selected from each sample, with every read carrying a distinct molecular identifier. Instead of being binned into consensus sequences, reads with shared molecular identifiers were discarded. MiTCR, set to a Q25 quality threshold and the strictest error-elimination algorithm, was used for CDR3 identification, clonotype clustering and error correction. A nonparametric unseen species model using Euler transformation provided a lower-bound estimate of total TCR beta diversity. Using fastp trimming at Q25 and MiXCR clonotype assembly, TCRdb reanalyzed the public sequencing data and kept in-frame beta chains. Entries that share a CDR3 protein sequence are merged under the most common genes and DNA. TCRdb, rather than the study authors, made the V and J calls. This sample holds some 880,000 distinct CDR3 sequences; under 40% were observed only once. Jointly, the top ten make up approximately 12% of the sample.

As concerns this clonotype: Its antigen is still unknown. Base qualities are not provided; no much larger clone lies one nucleotide away.

Sequencing input: blood. This TCR derives from a man aged 18 to 30 in good health. The sequence is built from TRBV20-1 and TRBJ2-7; the D gene is perhaps TRBD1, on 5 matching bases. DNA sequence: TGCAGTGCTAGAGATACTGGGGCTTCGGCCTACGAGCAGTACTTC. This encodes CSARDTGASAYEQYF.